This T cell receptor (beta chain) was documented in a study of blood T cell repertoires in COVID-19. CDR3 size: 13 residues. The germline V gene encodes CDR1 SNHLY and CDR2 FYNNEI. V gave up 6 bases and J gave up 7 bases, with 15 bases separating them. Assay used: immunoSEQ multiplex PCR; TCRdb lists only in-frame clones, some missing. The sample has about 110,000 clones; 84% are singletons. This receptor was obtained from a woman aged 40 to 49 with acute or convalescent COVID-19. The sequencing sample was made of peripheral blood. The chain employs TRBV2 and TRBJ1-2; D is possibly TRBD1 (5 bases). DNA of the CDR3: TGTGCCAGCAGGAGTTTGGGCGGGGGTGGCTACACCTTC. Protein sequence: CASRSLGGGGYTF.